These T cell receptor beta chains were read from a single sample in a study of neurological immune-mediated disorders. In TCRdb, the 5' RACE reads were re-called with MiXCR into one record per CDR3 protein. Among 65,000 to 95,000 distinct CDR3 sequences, 4% to 6% were seen once, and the ten largest hold approximately 2.2%. The specimen sequenced was PBMCs. The receptors were gathered from a woman between 25 and 40 years old with multiple sclerosis. Each CDR3 is given with its conserved first and last residue. The order of the fields is V gene, CDR3 length, D gene, clone size, J gene, CDR3 DNA, CDR3 protein. A D gene is named only where the DNA matches it firmly. Clone size appears in some rows only: once, few, many, or a class for an expanded clone.

v_gene: TRBV5-1; len: 13; d_gene: -; abundance: many; j_gene: TRBJ1-1; CDR3nt: TGCGCCAGCAGCTTGATGCAGAACACTGAAGCTTTCTTT; CDR3aa: CASSLMQNTEAFF
v_gene: TRBV4-2; len: 15; d_gene: TRBD2; abundance: -; j_gene: TRBJ2-1; CDR3nt: TGTGCCAGCAGCCTAGGACTAGCGGGAGGGCTTGAGCAGTTCTTC; CDR3aa: CASSLGLAGGLEQFF
v_gene: TRBV6-2/TRBV6-3; len: 14; d_gene: -; abundance: -; j_gene: TRBJ2-5; CDR3nt: TGTGCCAGCAGGACCCGGCCAGGGGAAGAGAACCAGTACTTC; CDR3aa: CASRTRPGEENQYF
v_gene: TRBV10-2; len: 15; d_gene: -; abundance: many; j_gene: TRBJ1-4; CDR3nt: TGCGCCAGCAGTGATGAGGGGCGCGCTAATGAAAAACTGTTTTTT; CDR3aa: CASSDEGRANEKLFF
v_gene: TRBV5-1; len: 13; d_gene: TRBD1; abundance: many; j_gene: TRBJ2-1; CDR3nt: TGCGCCAGCAGCCCTGGACAGGTTGGGGAGCGGTTCTTC; CDR3aa: CASSPGQVGERFF
v_gene: TRBV5-1; len: 14; d_gene: TRBD1; abundance: many; j_gene: TRBJ1-5; CDR3nt: TGCGCCAGCACCTATTCAGGGGGCGGGCAGCCCCAGCATTTT; CDR3aa: CASTYSGGGQPQHF
v_gene: TRBV11-2; len: 15; d_gene: -; abundance: few; j_gene: TRBJ2-3; CDR3nt: TGTGCCAGCACCGGGGAGGTTTGGTCCACAGATACGCAGTATTTT; CDR3aa: CASTGEVWSTDTQYF
v_gene: TRBV14; len: 16; d_gene: -; abundance: many; j_gene: TRBJ2-1; CDR3nt: TGTGCCAGCAGCCAAGTCACAGACAGCCTCTACAATGAGCAGTTCTTC; CDR3aa: CASSQVTDSLYNEQFF
v_gene: TRBV3-1; len: 16; d_gene: -; abundance: -; j_gene: TRBJ2-1; CDR3nt: TGTGCCAGCAGCCAAGTCATCGGGGGGCGGGTCGATGAGCAGTTCTTC; CDR3aa: CASSQVIGGRVDEQFF
v_gene: TRBV7-9; len: 13; d_gene: TRBD1; abundance: few; j_gene: TRBJ2-7; CDR3nt: TGTGCCAGCAGCTCTCTAGACAGGGCCCCCCGGAACTTC; CDR3aa: CASSSLDRAPRNF
v_gene: TRBV12-5; len: 15; d_gene: -; abundance: many; j_gene: TRBJ2-3; CDR3nt: TGTGCTAGTGGTTTGGTAGCAGGGTTGACAGATACGCAGTATTTT; CDR3aa: CASGLVAGLTDTQYF
v_gene: TRBV5-1; len: 13; d_gene: -; abundance: many; j_gene: TRBJ2-1; CDR3nt: TGCGCCAGCAGCTTGTCGTCCTACAATGAGCAGTTCTTC; CDR3aa: CASSLSSYNEQFF
v_gene: TRBV3-1; len: 16; d_gene: TRBD2; abundance: many; j_gene: TRBJ2-2; CDR3nt: TGTGCCAGCAGCCATGAATGGACTAGCGGGGCCGGGGAGCTGTTTTTT; CDR3aa: CASSHEWTSGAGELFF
v_gene: TRBV20-1; len: 12; d_gene: -; abundance: many; j_gene: TRBJ1-1; CDR3nt: TGCAGTGCTCAGACCAGTATCTATGAAGCTTTCTTT; CDR3aa: CSAQTSIYEAFF
v_gene: TRBV10-2; len: 15; d_gene: -; abundance: many; j_gene: TRBJ1-5; CDR3nt: TGCGCCAGCAGTGGGGGGGAAGATAGCAATCAGCCCCAGCATTTT; CDR3aa: CASSGGEDSNQPQHF
v_gene: TRBV27; len: 15; d_gene: -; abundance: many; j_gene: TRBJ2-5; CDR3nt: TGTGCCAGCAGTTTTAGGCGGGGCTACCAAGAGACCCAGTACTTC; CDR3aa: CASSFRRGYQETQYF
v_gene: TRBV5-1; len: 19; d_gene: TRBD2; abundance: many; j_gene: TRBJ2-1; CDR3nt: TGCGCCAGCAGCTTGGTGCCTAGCGGGAGGGGTCTGGGATACAATGAGCAGTTCTTC; CDR3aa: CASSLVPSGRGLGYNEQFF
v_gene: TRBV20-1; len: 16; d_gene: -; abundance: -; j_gene: TRBJ2-1; CDR3nt: TGCAGTGCTATCCTCGCGAGGGGTGGCTCCTACAATGAGCAGTTCTTC; CDR3aa: CSAILARGGSYNEQFF
v_gene: TRBV20-1; len: 17; d_gene: -; abundance: many; j_gene: TRBJ2-3; CDR3nt: TGCAGTGCTAGAGATCGACTTAATAGCCCGGGCACAGATACGCAGTATTTT; CDR3aa: CSARDRLNSPGTDTQYF
v_gene: TRBV7-8; len: 16; d_gene: TRBD2; abundance: many; j_gene: TRBJ2-1; CDR3nt: TGTGCCAGCAGCTCCCGGGACGCCGGGGGGTACAATGAGCAGTTCTTC; CDR3aa: CASSSRDAGGYNEQFF
v_gene: TRBV10-3; len: 15; d_gene: -; abundance: many; j_gene: TRBJ1-2; CDR3nt: TGTGCCATCAGTGAAGTAAGGGGGGCAGCCTATGGCTACACCTTC; CDR3aa: CAISEVRGAAYGYTF
v_gene: TRBV7-9; len: 16; d_gene: TRBD1; abundance: many; j_gene: TRBJ2-1; CDR3nt: TGTGCCAGCAGCACTCCGGGACAGGGCTCCTACAATGAGCAGTTCTTC; CDR3aa: CASSTPGQGSYNEQFF
v_gene: TRBV5-1; len: 16; d_gene: -; abundance: many; j_gene: TRBJ2-2; CDR3nt: TGCGCCAGCAGCTTGGTGAGCGGAGCCTACACCGGGGAGCTGTTTTTT; CDR3aa: CASSLVSGAYTGELFF
v_gene: TRBV11-2; len: 13; d_gene: -; abundance: few; j_gene: TRBJ2-3; CDR3nt: TGTGCCAGCAGCCACGATAGAACAGATACGCAGTATTTT; CDR3aa: CASSHDRTDTQYF
v_gene: TRBV20-1; len: 13; d_gene: TRBD1; abundance: many; j_gene: TRBJ1-1; CDR3nt: TGCAGTGCTAGTGACAGGGATGTCACTGAAGCTTTCTTT; CDR3aa: CSASDRDVTEAFF
v_gene: TRBV12-5; len: 14; d_gene: -; abundance: many; j_gene: TRBJ2-1; CDR3nt: TGTGCTAGTAACGGGTGGGACTCCTACAATGAGCAGTTCTTC; CDR3aa: CASNGWDSYNEQFF
v_gene: TRBV3-1; len: 15; d_gene: -; abundance: few; j_gene: TRBJ1-4; CDR3nt: TGTGCCAGCAGCCTCCGGACAGCGCTTAATGAAAAACTGTTTTTT; CDR3aa: CASSLRTALNEKLFF
v_gene: TRBV27; len: 15; d_gene: TRBD1; abundance: many; j_gene: TRBJ2-1; CDR3nt: TGTGCCAGCAGTCGAATCGGACAGGGGGTGGATGAGCAGTTCTTC; CDR3aa: CASSRIGQGVDEQFF
v_gene: TRBV20-1; len: 15; d_gene: TRBD1; abundance: -; j_gene: TRBJ2-7; CDR3nt: TGCAGTGCTAGAGATTACAGGGGATCCTCCTACGAGCAGTACTTC; CDR3aa: CSARDYRGSSYEQYF
v_gene: TRBV7-7; len: 13; d_gene: -; abundance: many; j_gene: TRBJ2-5; CDR3nt: TGTGCCAGCAGCTGGGGCGCAAGAGAGACCCAGTACTTC; CDR3aa: CASSWGARETQYF
v_gene: TRBV28; len: 13; d_gene: TRBD1; abundance: many; j_gene: TRBJ2-1; CDR3nt: TGTGCCAGCAGTTTAGAGGGGGCGACTGAGCAGTTCTTC; CDR3aa: CASSLEGATEQFF